The TCR beta chain described here comes from a study of cytomegalovirus exposure and HLA in healthy donors. PCR involved 60 Vbeta and 13 Jbeta primers. Sequencing used immunoSEQ multiplex PCR; TCRdb keeps in-frame clones, though not all of them. The data contain 130,000 to 150,000 clones, just under 85% of them singletons. The donors (healthy individuals) were bone marrow donors. Each donor was nominally healthy when sampled (though unrecorded immune exposures were likely). On this clone: The antigen remains unidentified.

Germline CDR1 reads SGHDT; CDR2 reads YYEEEE. CDR3 length: 14 amino acids. V shed 4 bases and J shed 0 bases, with 10 bases lying between them. Points from the study as a whole: It was reportedly the case that the classifier diagnosed cytomegalovirus status with high specificity and sensitivity. Sequencing likely produced, as an artifact, a cluster of highly shared sequence variants.

The sample consisted of PBMCs. The receptor's source is a woman aged 60 to 75 in good health and CMV-seropositive. The V call is TRBV5-6, the J call TRBJ2-5; maybe TRBD1 (5 bases). The CDR3 DNA reads as TGTGCCAGCAGCGCCCGACAGTACCAAGAGACCCAGTACTTC. This translates into CASSARQYQETQYF.